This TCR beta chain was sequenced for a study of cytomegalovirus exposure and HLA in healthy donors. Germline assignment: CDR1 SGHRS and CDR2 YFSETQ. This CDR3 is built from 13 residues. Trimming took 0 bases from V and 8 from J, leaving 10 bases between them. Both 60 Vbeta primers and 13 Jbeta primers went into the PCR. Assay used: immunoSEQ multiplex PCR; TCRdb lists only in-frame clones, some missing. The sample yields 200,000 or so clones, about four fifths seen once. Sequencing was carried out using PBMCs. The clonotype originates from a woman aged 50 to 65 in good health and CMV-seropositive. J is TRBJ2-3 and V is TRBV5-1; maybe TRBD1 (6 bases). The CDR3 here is CASSLAGVGTQYF. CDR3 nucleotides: TGCGCCAGCAGCTTGGCAGGGGTGGGTACGCAGTATTTT.